This T cell receptor (beta chain) was profiled in a study of cytomegalovirus exposure and HLA in healthy donors. Study summary: The approximately 100 million unique TCR beta sequences, from roughly 170 million T cells, were found by an earlier analysis. Study-wide results and caveats: Compared with the approximately 680-donor mean, an Asian-associated ancestry cluster reportedly had fewer N-insertions, according to a later analysis. According to an earlier analysis, most TCR beta V segments yielded productive rearrangements about 90% or about 30% of the time. The majority of CMV-associated TCR beta chains were reported as apparently HLA-restricted in a later analysis.

Concerning this clone itself: Its antigen is still unknown.

Trimming pared 1 base from V and 3 bases from J, leaving 15 bases between. There are 16 residues in the CDR3. The germline CDR1 and CDR2 sequences are SGHNT and YYREEE (reference sequence). Primers for the PCR totalled 60 Vbeta and 13 Jbeta. Sequenced by immunoSEQ multiplex PCR; TCRdb stores in-frame clones only, minus some. The sample shows about 97,000 clones, roughly 73% of them seen only once. The sequence was obtained from a man between 35 and 55 years old in good health and CMV-seronegative. The chain carries TRBV5-4 and TRBJ2-3; a possible D gene is TRBD2 (6 bases). The sample comprised PBMCs. As DNA, the CDR3 is TGTGCCAGCAGCTTGTACGTTCAGGCGGGAACAGATACGCAGTATTTT. Protein sequence: CASSLYVQAGTDTQYF.